This T cell receptor beta chain originates from a study of PD-1 blockade in mismatch repair-deficient tumors. General study findings and limits: Rapid post-treatment expansion, then contraction, generally preceding radiologic response, marked tumor-resident clones.

The data were produced by immunoSEQ multiplex PCR, yet TCRdb's version contains in-frame clones alone and is incomplete. Here the sample spans roughly 130,000 clones, 88% being singletons. Concerning this clone itself: The target antigen is unknown.

CDR1 and CDR2 from the germline V gene are MNHEY and SMNVEV (reference sequence). Trimming pared 4 bases from V and 1 base from J, leaving 7 bases between. The CDR3 has 13 amino acids. Mismatch repair deficiency was confirmed in all patients, by PCR or immunohistochemistry. This material consisted of peripheral blood, taken 72 weeks after starting pembrolizumab. This receptor was obtained from an adult with mismatch repair-deficient cancer. The chain has TRBV27 and TRBJ1-1; D remains ambiguous. The CDR3 sequence is CASSSGKNTEAFF. The CDR3 coding sequence is TGTGCCAGCAGTTCGGGCAAGAACACTGAAGCTTTCTTT.